These 14 T cell receptor beta chains share one sample of origin, sequenced in a study of blood T cell repertoires in COVID-19. Produced via immunoSEQ multiplex PCR; TCRdb's table is partial and in-frame only. Of some 130,000 clones detected, approximately 86% appear once; the ten largest clones hold approximately 20%. The sequenced material came from peripheral blood. The source is a woman in her forties or fifties who had recovered from COVID-19.

This clone was picked up one time. The V and J genes are TRBV5-1 and TRBJ2-7; D unresolved. This CDR3 region has 14 residues. Germline-derived CDR1 and CDR2 are SGHRS and YFSETQ. Trimming stripped 1 base from V and 1 base from J, with 9 bases between. Here the CDR3 reads CASSLRGFSYEQYF. The CDR3 DNA follows: TGCGCCAGCAGCTTGAGAGGCTTTTCCTACGAGCAGTACTTC.

The chain recombines TRBV18 with TRBJ1-1; 8 bases agree with TRBD1. The CDR3 sequence is 15 residues long. Germline V CDR1 and CDR2: KGHSH, LQKENI. J lost 9 bases, V lost 5 bases, and 14 bases had no gene match. The CDR3 loop reads CASSTMTGDDRKAFF. As DNA, the CDR3 is TGTGCCAGCTCAACGATGACAGGGGACGACCGAAAAGCTTTCTTT.

The chain employs TRBV11-1 and TRBJ2-1; 11 nucleotides match TRBD2. With V trimmed by 3 bases and J by 4 bases, 2 bases remained unmatched. Germline loops: CDR1 SGHAT, CDR2 FQDESV (reference sequence). The CDR3 is 15 amino acids. CDR3 sequence reads: CASSFSGGAYNEQFF. For the CDR3, the DNA is TGTGCCAGCAGCTTTAGCGGGGGGGCATACAATGAGCAGTTCTTC.

In its sample, this clone was seen once. V is TRBV5-4 and J is TRBJ2-1; 7 bases align to TRBD2. Germline trimming cut 6 bases from V and 3 bases from J; bases unmatched to any gene: 15. CDR1 and CDR2 from the germline V gene are SGHNT and YYREEE (reference sequence). This CDR3 has 17 residues. Written as DNA, the CDR3 is TGTGCCAGCAATACTGGGGTAACCGGGACTAACTACAATGAGCAGTTCTTC. Residues: CASNTGVTGTNYNEQFF. The full variable domain, with the rest looked up from reference TRBV5-4 and TRBJ2-1, is ETGVTQSPTHLIKTRGQQVTLRCSSQSGHNTVSWYQQALGQGPQFIFQYYREEENGRGNFPPRFSGLQFPNYSSELNVNALELDDSALYLCASNTGVTGTNYNEQFFGPGTRLTVL.

The gene calls are TRBV5-1 and TRBJ2-3; D is ambiguous. The CDR3 covers 14 residues. V was pared by 0 bases and J by 3 bases, with 8 bases between. Germline CDR1 is SGHRS and CDR2 is YFSETQ. The CDR3 DNA is TGCGCCAGCAGCTTGGGCGCGCCTACAGATACGCAGTATTTT. This translates into CASSLGAPTDTQYF. The whole variable domain, filled in from reference TRBV5-1 and TRBJ2-3, reads KAGVTQTPRYLIKTRGQQVTLSCSPISGHRSVSWYQQTPGQGLQFLFEYFSETQRNKGNFPGRFSGRQFSNSRSEMNVSTLELGDSALYLCASSLGAPTDTQYFGPGTRLTVL.

The chain links TRBV7-2 to TRBJ2-7, with 9 positions matching TRBD2. CDR1 and CDR2 from the germline V gene are SGHTA and FQGNSA. V was clipped by 8 bases and J by 4 bases; unmatched bases: 6. There are 13 residues in the CDR3. The CDR3 is CASGPSGTYEQYF. Written as DNA, the CDR3 is TGTGCCAGCGGTCCTAGCGGGACGTACGAGCAGTACTTC.

V is TRBV14 and J is TRBJ1-2; 12 bases line up with TRBD1. After removal of 1 base from V and 4 bases from J, the junction contained 4 bases not matched to a gene. CDR1 and CDR2 from the germline V gene are SGHDN and FVKESK. The CDR3 is 16 amino acids. CDR3 DNA sequence: TGTGCCAGCAGCCAAGCCGGGACAGGGGGCCTCTATGGCTACACCTTC. Residues: CASSQAGTGGLYGYTF.

The CDR3 nucleotides read TGCGCCAGCAGCCAAGGACAGGGGACTGGCAATCAGCCCCAGCATTTT. It encodes CASSQGQGTGNQPQHF. The rearrangement joins TRBV4-1 to TRBJ1-5, with 8 bases fitting TRBD1. Germline V gene lookup returns CDR1 MGHRA and CDR2 YSYEKL. This CDR3 region has 16 residues. V dropped 1 base and J dropped 2; count of bases not matched to a gene: 4.

The J gene is TRBJ1-1, the V gene TRBV6-2 or TRBV6-3; D possibly corresponds to TRBD1 (5 bases). The CDR3 contains 15 residues. The germline V and J ends were trimmed by 2 bases and 1 base, with 11 bases remaining between them. In germline, CDR1 is MNHEY, CDR2 SVGEGT. The CDR3 loop is CASSYRGATNTEAFF. The CDR3 DNA reads as TGTGCCAGCAGTTACCGTGGGGCGACGAACACTGAAGCTTTCTTT.

The V call is TRBV2, the J call TRBJ2-1, with 10 nucleotides matching TRBD2. The V gene end was trimmed by 4 bases and the J gene end by 7 bases; junction bases not matched to a gene: 7. The CDR3 is 15 residues long. The germline CDR1 and CDR2 sequences are SNHLY and FYNNEI. This chain's CDR3 is CASSVQRGGRNEQFF. The CDR3 region has the DNA TGTGCCAGCAGTGTTCAGCGGGGGGGTAGGAATGAGCAGTTCTTC.

The count of this clone is one. This rearrangement joins TRBV6-1 to TRBJ1-1, with D maybe TRBD1 (6 bases). V dropped 3 bases and J dropped 0 bases, with 11 bases sitting between them. Germline V gives CDR1 MNHNS, CDR2 SASEGT. The CDR3 has 15 amino acids. The DNA for the CDR3 is TGTGCCAGCAGTGACCGGGGGGCGGTGAACACTGAAGCTTTCTTT. Amino acid sequence: CASSDRGAVNTEAFF.

In its sample, this clone was seen a few times. The chain joins TRBV11-1 to TRBJ2-3, with 9 bases lining up with TRBD2. CDR3 length: 16 amino acids. Germline CDR1 SGHAT, CDR2 FQDESV (reference sequence). V shed 4 bases and J 0 bases; nucleotides not matched to a gene: 5. CDR3 region: CASSSGLAVSTDTQYF. The CDR3 bases are TGTGCCAGCAGCTCGGGACTAGCCGTGAGCACAGATACGCAGTATTTT.

The chain couples TRBV2 to TRBJ1-1; possible D gene TRBD1, 6 bases. V was pared by 1 base and J by 10 bases, with 19 bases between. CDR1 is SNHLY, CDR2 FYNNEI, per germline. This CDR3 has 15 residues. The CDR3 here is CASSEEWGGGGSAFF. DNA of the CDR3: TGTGCCAGCAGTGAAGAGTGGGGCGGCGGGGGCTCAGCTTTCTTT.

This clone has a single count. The chain's CDR3 is CASSEKVATAGLTDTQYF. The DNA for the CDR3 is TGTGCCAGCAGTGAAAAGGTCGCGACAGCGGGCCTCACAGATACGCAGTATTTT. V is TRBV6-1 and J is TRBJ2-3, with a weak D call TRBD2 (6 bases). The V end lost 2 bases, the J end lost 2 bases, and 20 bases lay between the germline ends. CDR3 length: 18 residues. CDR1 and CDR2 from the germline V gene are MNHNS and SASEGT.